This T cell receptor (beta chain) was identified during a study of cytomegalovirus exposure and HLA in healthy donors. Here immunoSEQ multiplex PCR was the method, and the copy in TCRdb shows in-frame clones only, minus some. The table records tens of thousands of clones, 94% of them present only once. These donors were members of the roughly 120-subject validation cohort, a group separate from the roughly 670-subject first cohort. Details on this clone: Its cognate antigen is unknown.

Overall study results and limits: Subsequent analysis found a tendency for first-cohort TCR clusters to co-occur within the 95 to 150 validation repertoires.

This TCR was sampled from a woman aged 18-35 years in good health and CMV-seronegative. What was sequenced was PBMCs.

The CDR3 here is CSARGLYGYTF. The CDR3 DNA reads TGCAGTGCTAGAGGTCTCTATGGCTACACCTTC. The gene calls are TRBV20-1 and TRBJ1-2; D ambiguous. In germline, CDR1 is DFQATT, CDR2 SNEGSKA (reference sequence). V was trimmed by 1 base and J by 4 bases, leaving 4 bases between them. CDR3 length: 11 amino acids.